These 12 T cell receptor beta chains originate from one sample sequenced in a study of CD8 T cells in Susac syndrome. Reverse transcription of about 0.5 to 1 ug RNA used random hexamers. TCRdb redid the calling of the immunoSEQ multiplex PCR reads with MiXCR, one entry per CDR3 protein. The table lists more than 200,000 distinct CDR3 sequences, around 90% of them singletons. Material for sequencing was CD8+ T cells from PBMCs. These receptors originate from a human donor with multiple sclerosis.

The V and J genes are TRBV7-9 and TRBJ2-2; no firm D call. The V gene lost 7 bases and the J gene lost 1 base, with 10 bases spanning the gap. CDR3 length: 14 amino acids. The germline CDR1 and CDR2 sequences are SEHNR and FQNEAQ (reference sequence). The CDR3 DNA sequence: TGTGCCAGCACCCCCCCCGTGAACACCGGGGAGCTGTTTTTT. Translating gives CASTPPVNTGELFF.

The gene calls are TRBV4-3 and TRBJ2-1, with 8 positions matching TRBD2. V shed 4 bases and J 4 bases; nucleotides not matched to a gene: 3. CDR1 is LGHNA, CDR2 YSLEER, per germline. CDR3 length: 14 amino acids. CDR3 sequence: CASSPGGRYNEQFF. The CDR3 DNA reads as TGCGCCAGCAGCCCGGGGGGGAGGTACAATGAGCAGTTCTTC.

In its sample, this clonotype was seen once. This rearrangement joins TRBV10-3 to TRBJ1-6; 11 nucleotides agree with TRBD1. J gave up 4 bases and V 4 bases, and 0 bases lay outside the gene matches. Looked up from germline, CDR1 is ENHRY and CDR2 is SYGVKD. The CDR3 sequence is 15 residues long. This CDR3 reads CAISGDRGYNSPLHF. CDR3 DNA sequence: TGTGCCATCAGTGGGGACAGGGGGTATAATTCACCCCTCCACTTT.

The genes are TRBV5-6 and TRBJ2-7; perhaps TRBD2 as D (7 bases). The ends were cut back, 4 bases at V and 4 bases at J, with 15 bases in the middle. Germline values: CDR1 SGHDT, CDR2 YYEEEE. This CDR3 region has 14 residues. The DNA for the CDR3 is TGTGCCAGCAGCATGGGACGGGGGGCTTACGAGCAGTACTTC. Its translation: CASSMGRGAYEQYF. Full variable domain (outside the CDR3, taken from reference TRBV5-6 and TRBJ2-7): DAGVTQSPTHLIKTRGQQVTLRCSPKSGHDTVSWYQQALGQGPQFIFQYYEEEERQRGNFPDRFSGHQFPNYSSELNVNALLLGDSALYLCASSMGRGAYEQYFGPGTRLTVT.

V is TRBV5-6 and J is TRBJ1-5; 8 bases agree with TRBD1. V was clipped by 0 bases and J by 7 bases; unmatched bases: 6. This CDR3 has 15 amino acids. The germline V gene encodes CDR1 SGHDT and CDR2 YYEEEE. The CDR3 nucleotides read TGTGCCAGCAGCTTGGAAGGACAGGGAGGCCAGCCCCAGCATTTT. This gives the protein CASSLEGQGGQPQHF.

The chain couples TRBV29-1 to TRBJ1-3; D remains unclear. The V gene lost 3 bases and the J gene lost 1 base, with 10 bases spanning the gap. The CDR3 sequence is 14 residues long. Germline V CDR1 and CDR2: SQVTM, ANQGSEA. The CDR3 nucleotides are TGCAGCGTTGACGAGGATGGGTCTGGAAACACCATATATTTT. It translates to CSVDEDGSGNTIYF. Variable domain in full (rest from reference TRBV29-1 and TRBJ1-3): SAVISQKPSRDICQRGTSLTIQCQVDSQVTMMFWYRQQPGQSLTLIATANQGSEATYESGFVIDKFPISRPNLTFSTLTVSNMSPEDSSIYLCSVDEDGSGNTIYFGEGSWLTVV.

The rearrangement uses TRBV6-5 and TRBJ2-7; 9 nucleotides align to TRBD1. Germline values: CDR1 MNHEY, CDR2 SVGAGI. The CDR3 loop spans 14 amino acids. V gave up 4 bases and J gave up 2 bases; unmatched junction bases: 3. This chain's CDR3 is CASSWGQGPYEQYF. The CDR3 nucleotides read TGTGCCAGCAGTTGGGGACAGGGTCCCTACGAGCAGTACTTC.

The chain has TRBV15 and TRBJ2-7; D unclear. CDR3 length: 13 amino acids. The V gene's germline CDR1 is LNHNV and CDR2 YYDKDF (reference sequence). Between the trimmed V and J ends, which lost 0 bases and 2 bases, there was a span of 5 bases. CDR3 sequence (DNA): TGTGCCACCAGCAGAGATCGGCCCTACGAGCAGTACTTC. It translates to CATSRDRPYEQYF.

This rearrangement joins TRBV6-6 to TRBJ2-5; 9 bases fit TRBD2. The CDR3 runs to 16 residues. Germline V gene data show CDR1 as MNHNY and CDR2 as SVGAGI (reference sequence). The junction had 7 bases not matched to a gene; V was cut back by 2 bases and J by 3 bases. CDR3 loop: CASSYLVASGKETQYF. The CDR3 coding sequence is TGTGCCAGCAGTTACCTGGTGGCTAGCGGGAAAGAGACCCAGTACTTC.

The CDR3 DNA reads as TGTGCCAGCAGTTACATTCCGGGACAGCCCCATGAGGGCACAGATACGCAGTATTTT. Amino acids: CASSYIPGQPHEGTDTQYF. This chain uses TRBV6-2 or TRBV6-3 with TRBJ2-3, with 7 bases matching TRBD1. Germline V CDR1 and CDR2: MNHEY, SVGEGT. J gave up 1 base and V 2 bases, and 15 bases lay outside the gene matches. The CDR3 sequence is 19 residues long.

The CDR3 nucleotides read TGTGCCAGCAGTGAAGAGGAGGCTGGGGCCAACGTCCTGACTTTC. As protein: CASSEEEAGANVLTF. V gene TRBV6-1 combines with J gene TRBJ2-6, with D possibly being TRBD2 (5 bases). In germline, CDR1 is MNHNS, CDR2 SASEGT. The CDR3 length is 15 residues. Trimming removed 1 base from V and 2 bases from J, with 6 bases in between.

The gene calls are TRBV6-2 or TRBV6-3 and TRBJ1-2; D gene uncertain. Germline lookup yields CDR1 MNHEY and CDR2 SVGEGT. The CDR3 extends over 16 amino acids. The V end lost 6 bases, the J end lost 4 bases, and 21 bases lay between the germline ends. DNA of the CDR3: TGTGCCAGCAGGGCCGGAGAGGCCAGAGAATTCTATGGCTACACCTTC. It is translated as CASRAGEAREFYGYTF.